Detailed here is one TCR beta chain. Its antigen remains unidentified. No base quality values were provided; no much bigger clone lies one nucleotide off. This record belongs to a study of OX40 agonist ivuxolimab in advanced cancers. Concerning the study at large: The costimulatory receptor OX40 (CD134) was targeted by ivuxolimab, a fully human IgG2 agonistic monoclonal antibody. In the dose-escalation cohort, 82.7% of patients were male, and the mean age was roughly 60 years, with a range of 23 to 79. Intravenous ivuxolimab was administered to patients every 2 weeks at six dose levels: 0.01, 0.1, 0.3, 1.5, 3 and 10 mg/kg. Of the 50 to 55 dose-escalation patients, hepatocellular carcinoma was present in approximately 20, melanoma in approximately 15, renal cell carcinoma in 9 and head and neck cancer in 9. Patients were allowed to have had prior anti-PD-1, anti-PD-L1 or anti-CTLA-4 therapy, and roughly 40% of the dose-escalation patients had previously received checkpoint inhibitors. Peripheral TCRbeta sequencing was intended to test whether TCR sequence diversity was altered and clonal T-cell expansion was caused by ivuxolimab. The paper describes the monotherapy dose-escalation part (N of about 55 patients) of the phase I trial of ivuxolimab. Partial responses were achieved by three dose-escalation patients, of whom one had hepatocellular carcinoma and two had cutaneous melanoma.

Sequences LGHNA (CDR1) and YNFKEQ (CDR2) are obtained from the germline V gene. There are 16 amino acids in the CDR3, from cysteine to phenylalanine inclusive. Just CDR3 DNA is preserved here, 48 bases in frame from base 1. V lost 5 bases and J lost 1 base, and the count of bases not matched to a germline gene is 7. For sequencing of the TCRbeta CDR3 region, genomic DNA was extracted from the sorted cells. The immunoSEQ Assay was used for sequencing of TCRbeta CDR3 regions. TCRdb holds this immuneACCESS table with in-frame rearrangements only. Some clones are missing; in checked studies, unresolved V genes explain under half, and the rest has no known cause. The sample includes roughly 100,000 clones, with roughly 91% observed a single time. In total, the top ten clones hold roughly 1.5% of the sample. Findings and caveats that apply to the study as a whole: Low levels of normalized T-cell clonal expansion were also seen in some patients who did not respond. In the 0.1-3.0 mg/kg groups, partial responders were among the patients with the lowest normalized peripheral clonal expansion, particularly in CD8+ T cells. After ivuxolimab, expanded clones were on average more numerous among CD8+ T cells than among CD4+ T cells. Clonal expansion of both CD4+ and CD8+ blood T cells was observed from baseline to week 6 at doses 0.1 to 3.0 mg/kg. Antigen specificity was not determined for the clonally expanded peripheral T cells.

The trial excluded patients who had a history of autoimmune disease or who were on systemic immunosuppression. Peripheral blood for TCR sequencing was collected from all dose cohorts at baseline, on cycle 4 day 1, and on cycle 7 day 1. Samples were obtained from an open-label, multicenter, first-in-human phase I dose-escalation trial of ivuxolimab. Adults with locally advanced or metastatic melanoma, renal cell, hepatocellular, or head and neck squamous cell carcinoma were enrolled in the trial. Before TCR sequencing, CD4+ and CD8+ T cells were separately sorted from peripheral blood. Source: CD4+ or CD8+ T cells sorted from blood, taken in a trial of the OX40 agonist ivuxolimab. Recombination connected TRBV4-2 to TRBJ2-1, with TRBD1 identical over 8 junction bases. This receptor was taken from an adult with an advanced solid tumor such as melanoma, head and neck, liver or kidney cancer. The CDR3 here reads CASSFYRGISYNEQFF. The sequence in DNA is TGTGCCAGCAGCTTCTACAGGGGGATTTCCTACAATGAGCAGTTCTTC.